The rows below give T cell receptor beta chains drawn from one sample of a study of cytotoxic CD8 clonotypes in ibrutinib-treated CLL. Only in-frame clones appear in the TCRdb table, and some are missing; sequencing was by immunoSEQ multiplex PCR. The sample contains approximately 60,000 clones, around 60% of which appear only once. The specimen comprised PBMCs, sampled after 24 months of ibrutinib treatment. All receptors derive from a human donor with chronic lymphocytic leukemia. CDR3s leave out the opening cysteine and the closing phenylalanine or tryptophan. The order of the fields is V gene, D gene, CDR3 protein. D genes are given only for firm matches.

TRBV11-3 - ASSLGRVDNEQF
TRBV7-6 - ASSLVSGLGTGELF
TRBV5-5 TRBD1 ASSTRQGAGAF
TRBV7-8 - ASSLAGENTEAF
TRBV6-6 - ASTLRGLSEQY
TRBV28 TRBD2 ASSSLAADTQY
TRBV20-1 - SVTGWDEQF
TRBV15 - ATSRVGPSRETQY
TRBV5-1 TRBD1 ASRGRGQWGEKLF
TRBV18 TRBD1 ASSPNTGQGADGYT